These 12 T cell receptor beta chains were all obtained from the same sample, sequenced in a study of regulatory T cells in long-lasting Graves disease. Time point indicated: persistent/refractory GD, antithyroid drugs over 5 years with positive TRAb. The TCR library was made from RNA that had been extracted from PBMCs in TRIzol. HTBI primers from iRepertoire and Arm-PCR of CDR3 regions yielded the TCR beta libraries. TCRdb analysed the multiplex PCR reads with MiXCR anew, one entry per CDR3 protein. The sample lists hundreds of thousands of distinct CDR3 sequences; 20% were seen once. Sample: peripheral blood mononuclear cells (PBMCs), taken when the disease was refractory, from a patient treated with antithyroid drugs. The receptors originated from a female donor with Graves disease.

In its sample, this clonotype was seen a few times. The chain employs TRBV24-1 and TRBJ2-7; 11 bases line up with TRBD1. The CDR3 runs to 15 residues. Germline-derived CDR1 and CDR2 are KGHDR and SFDVKD. Trimming cost V 5 bases and J 3 bases; bases outside gene matches: 5. CDR3: CATSARDRGIYEQYF. Written as DNA, the CDR3 is TGTGCCACCAGTGCCCGGGACAGGGGGATCTACGAGCAGTACTTC.

Only a few counts were recorded for this clonotype. The chain employs TRBV6-5 and TRBJ2-3; D uncertain. Germline V gene sequence: CDR1 MNHEY, CDR2 SVGAGI. V shed 2 bases and J shed 3 bases, with 6 bases lying between them. This CDR3 is built from 13 residues. The CDR3 region has the DNA TGTGCCAGCAGTTACGTCCTGACAGATACGCAGTATTTT. Encoded protein: CASSYVLTDTQYF.

The genes are TRBV14 and TRBJ1-1; 10 nucleotides agree with TRBD1. The CDR3 has 15 residues. Germline CDR1 reads SGHDN; CDR2 reads FVKESK. With 5 bases clipped from V and 7 bases from J, the junction kept 10 bases outside the gene matches. This CDR3 reads CASSERDRGSLEAFF. CDR3 coding DNA: TGTGCCAGCAGCGAAAGGGACAGGGGCTCTCTTGAAGCTTTCTTT.

This clonotype has just a few counts. The chain uses TRBV5-1 and TRBJ1-2; D remains ambiguous. This CDR3 is built from 15 residues. V shed 0 bases and J shed 3 bases, with 12 bases lying between them. The V gene's germline CDR1 is SGHRS and CDR2 YFSETQ. The CDR3, as DNA: TGCGCCAGCAGCTTGGAAGGGTTTTTAGACTATGGCTACACCTTC. Its translation is CASSLEGFLDYGYTF.

This clonotype has a count of ten or more. CDR3 sequence: CASRYLAGGPIGELFF. For the CDR3, the DNA is TGTGCCAGCAGATACCTAGCGGGAGGGCCAATCGGGGAGCTGTTTTTT. The chain has TRBV6-5 and TRBJ2-2; 12 nucleotides align to TRBD2. V was clipped by 6 bases and J by 7 bases; unmatched bases: 9. Germline assignment: CDR1 MNHEY and CDR2 SVGAGI. The CDR3 extends over 16 amino acids.

This clonotype has just a few counts. The chain's CDR3 is CSADLTGVPEAFF. DNA for the CDR3: TGCAGTGCCGATTTAACAGGGGTCCCTGAAGCTTTCTTT. The rearrangement joins TRBV20-1 to TRBJ1-1, with 7 bases aligning to TRBD1. From germline, CDR1 is DFQATT and CDR2 SNEGSKA (reference sequence). J was trimmed by 6 bases and V by 6 bases; bases with no gene match: 10. The CDR3 contains 13 residues.

The chain is built from TRBV6-1 and TRBJ2-7; 11 nucleotides agree with TRBD2. The germline CDR1 and CDR2 sequences are MNHNS and SASEGT. Trimming at V came to 5 bases and at J to 3 bases, leaving 12 bases not matched to a gene. The CDR3 sequence is 17 residues long. The CDR3 region has the DNA TGTGCCAGCAGTCTAGCCCTGAGACTAGCGGGGAGCTACGAGCAGTACTTC. This gives the protein CASSLALRLAGSYEQYF.

This clonotype was observed many times. The V call is TRBV20-1, the J call TRBJ2-5; D gene ambiguous. Between the trimmed V and J ends, which lost 0 bases and 3 bases, there was a span of 8 bases. Germline CDR1 is DFQATT and CDR2 is SNEGSKA (reference sequence). The CDR3 has 13 residues. CDR3 protein: CSARDLVKETQYF. CDR3 bases: TGCAGTGCTAGAGATCTAGTAAAAGAGACCCAGTACTTC.

This clonotype was detected ten times or more. V is TRBV7-2 and J is TRBJ1-4; 8 bases line up with TRBD1. This CDR3 has 15 amino acids. The junction had 6 bases not matched to a gene; V was cut back by 3 bases and J by 6 bases. Germline V gives CDR1 SGHTA, CDR2 FQGNSA. CDR3 region: CASSFSGGEDEKLFF. CDR3 bases: TGTGCCAGCAGCTTTTCAGGGGGCGAAGATGAAAAACTGTTTTTT.

This clonotype was observed many times. This sequence joins TRBV12-3 or TRBV12-4 and TRBJ1-2, with a weak D call TRBD1 (5 bases). Trimming pared 6 bases from V and 1 base from J, leaving 12 bases between. There are 14 residues in the CDR3. In DNA form, the CDR3 reads TGTGCCAGCAGCCCAGGGAGGAGTAACTATGGCTACACCTTC. It encodes CASSPGRSNYGYTF.

On this clonotype itself: A much larger clone differs from this one at a single base, so this may be a read error. V is TRBV27 and J is TRBJ2-6; D possibly corresponds to TRBD1 (6 bases). Germline V gene sequence: CDR1 MNHEY, CDR2 SMNVEV (reference sequence). CDR3 length equals 13 residues. The CDR3 DNA follows: TGTGCCGGCAGTTTCGGGACAGCCAACGTCCTGACTTTC. As protein: CAGSFGTANVLTF. Based on the CDR3 plus reference TRBV27 and TRBJ2-6, the full variable domain is EAQVTQNPRYLITVTGKKLTVTCSQNMNHEYMSWYRQDPGLGLRQIYYSMNVEVTDKGDVPEGYKVSRKEKRNFPLILESPSPNQTSLYFCAGSFGTANVLTFGAGSRLTVL.

This clonotype was counted a few times. V gene TRBV27 combines with J gene TRBJ2-7, with 8 bases matching TRBD1. The germline CDR1 and CDR2 sequences are MNHEY and SMNVEV (reference sequence). V dropped 6 bases and J dropped 5; count of bases not matched to a gene: 6. The CDR3 is 13 residues long. The CDR3 DNA reads TGTGCCAGCAGCCCGGGACAGGCGCACGAGCAGTACTTC. It is translated as CASSPGQAHEQYF.